A single T cell receptor beta chain is shown here with its context. Its cognate antigen is unknown. The CDR3 covers 12 residues. Germline loops: CDR1 WSHSY, CDR2 SAAADI. The V end lost 3 bases, the J end lost 8 bases, and 10 bases lay between the germline ends. This record comes from a study of STAT3 mutations in large granular lymphocyte leukemia. Study-wide points: In T-cell large granular lymphocyte leukemia, about half of patients showed multiple immunodominant subclonotypes. In about 30% of the 18 patients, new TCR clonotypes emerged after therapy. In several patients, dominant TCR clone burden exceeded STAT3 mutant burden.

Average productive template count per sample was 40,000 to 45,000. TCRdb's copy holds only in-frame clones and misses some; the assay was immunoSEQ multiplex PCR. The data contain about 42,000 clones, about three quarters of them singletons. Sequencing input: PBMCs. This receptor was taken from a human donor with T large granular lymphocyte leukemia. Some clones in this sample may be carry-over from other donors' samples. The chain couples TRBV10-2 to TRBJ1-2; D uncertain. The CDR3 DNA follows: TGCGCCAGCAGTGACAGTGGGTTCGGCTACACCTTC. Amino acids: CASSDSGFGYTF.